Each of the 21 T cell receptor beta chains below was sequenced from the same sample in a study of OX40 agonist ivuxolimab in advanced cancers. Assay: immunoSEQ multiplex PCR; the TCRdb copy retains only in-frame clones and omits some. The data hold over 45,000 clones, with about 83% observed a single time. The material was CD4+ or CD8+ T cells sorted from blood, obtained in a trial of the OX40 agonist ivuxolimab. These receptors originate from an adult with an advanced solid tumor such as melanoma, head and neck, liver or kidney cancer.

The chain couples TRBV7-3 to TRBJ2-1, with D possibly being TRBD1 or TRBD2 (5 bases each). CDR1 is SGHTA and CDR2 is FQGTGA in the germline V gene. V was shortened by 4 bases and J by 0 bases, with 13 bases between the two germline ends. This CDR3 is built from 16 residues. The DNA for the CDR3 is TGTGCCAGCAGCTCTCGGGACGGCGACTCCTACAATGAGCAGTTCTTC. Translated, it gives CASSSRDGDSYNEQFF.

The rearrangement uses TRBV7-2 and TRBJ2-5; weak D call: TRBD1 (7 bases). There are 15 residues in the CDR3. Trimming pared 5 bases from V and 5 bases from J, leaving 18 bases between. CDR1 and CDR2 (germline): SGHTA, FQGNSA. This CDR3 is CASSQGGDGGETQYF. In DNA, the CDR3 is TGTGCCAGCAGCCAGGGGGGCGACGGGGGTGAGACCCAGTACTTC.

J is TRBJ1-2 and V is TRBV4-3; 7 bases align to TRBD1. Germline values: CDR1 LGHNA, CDR2 YSLEER. This CDR3 comprises 15 residues. V shed 3 bases and J 4 bases; nucleotides not matched to a gene: 8. The CDR3 nucleotides are TGCGCCAGCAGCCAGGCCGGGACAGCCACCTATGGCTACACCTTC. Encoded protein: CASSQAGTATYGYTF.

The genes are TRBV6-5 and TRBJ2-2; a weak D match, TRBD2 (6 bases). Trimming took 2 bases from V and 3 from J, leaving 10 bases between them. The CDR3 has 15 amino acids. Looked up from germline, CDR1 is MNHEY and CDR2 is SVGAGI. The CDR3 DNA is TGTGCCAGCAGTTACAGCCGGGGGTACACCGGGGAGCTGTTTTTT. Protein sequence: CASSYSRGYTGELFF.

This clone appeared a few times. The chain recombines TRBV10-3 with TRBJ1-1, with D maybe TRBD1 (6 bases). The CDR3 runs to 13 residues. Germline V gives CDR1 ENHRY, CDR2 SYGVKD. Trimming pared 10 bases from V and 1 base from J, leaving 13 bases between. CDR3 DNA: TGTGCCACCGCGGGGACACAGAACACTGAAGCTTTCTTT. Translation gives CATAGTQNTEAFF.

The rearrangement links TRBV5-1 to TRBJ2-7; D is perhaps TRBD2 (6 bases). Per germline, CDR1 SGHRS and CDR2 YFSETQ. Trimming removed 0 bases at V and 3 bases at J, with 13 bases between. This CDR3 contains 15 residues. CDR3 protein: CASSLGPGEIYEQYF. In DNA, the CDR3 is TGCGCCAGCAGCTTGGGCCCGGGGGAGATCTACGAGCAGTACTTC.

The chain joins TRBV15 to TRBJ1-3; D is unclear. Trimming removed 5 bases at V and 0 bases at J, with 11 bases between. Germline CDR1 and CDR2: LNHNV and YYDKDF (reference sequence). This CDR3 has 15 amino acids. CDR3 protein: CATSPMAYSGNTIYF. CDR3 DNA sequence: TGTGCCACCAGCCCGATGGCCTACTCTGGAAACACCATATATTTT. Full variable domain (missing parts from reference TRBV15 and TRBJ1-3): DAMVIQNPRYQVTQFGKPVTLSCSQTLNHNVMYWYQQKSSQAPKLLFHYYDKDFNNEADTPDNFQSRRPNTSFCFLDIRSPGLGDTAMYLCATSPMAYSGNTIYFGEGSWLTVV.

There are a few counts of this clone. The rearrangement joins TRBV12-5 to TRBJ2-3, with TRBD2 matching over 9 bases. Germline V gene lookup returns CDR1 LGHNT and CDR2 FRNRAP. V shed 0 bases and J 5 bases; nucleotides not matched to a gene: 15. The CDR3 runs to 19 residues. CDR3 protein: CASGLVFWGGGAKGDTQYF. DNA for the CDR3: TGTGCTAGTGGTTTGGTATTTTGGGGCGGGGGGGCCAAAGGAGATACGCAGTATTTT. The full variable domain, with the rest looked up from reference TRBV12-5 and TRBJ2-3, is DARVTQTPRHKVTEMGQEVTMRCQPILGHNTVFWYRQTMMQGLELLAYFRNRAPLDDSGMPKDRFSAEMPDATLATLKIQPSEPRDSAVYFCASGLVFWGGGAKGDTQYFGPGTRLTVL.

About this clone: Different DNA sequences within this sample yield the same CDR3. V gene TRBV7-2 combines with J gene TRBJ2-3; D uncertain. Between the trimmed V and J ends, which lost 5 bases and 0 bases, there was a span of 6 bases. This CDR3 contains 13 residues. From germline, CDR1 is SGHTA and CDR2 FQGNSA. In DNA, the CDR3 is TGTGCCAGCAGCCTCCCAAGCACAGATACGCAGTATTTT. Its translation is CASSLPSTDTQYF.

This rearrangement joins TRBV4-3 to TRBJ2-1; 7 nucleotides line up with TRBD1. The CDR3 runs to 13 residues. CDR1 and CDR2 (germline): LGHNA, YSLEER. Trimming at V came to 1 base and at J to 10 bases, leaving 4 bases not matched to a gene. DNA for the CDR3: TGCGCCAGCAGCCAAGTGAAGGGGGCCGAGCAGTTCTTC. Translated: CASSQVKGAEQFF.

This clone occurred once. The chain joins TRBV5-4 to TRBJ2-5, with 8 bases fitting TRBD1. This CDR3 is 15 amino acids long. The trim removed 3 bases at V and 5 bases at J, leaving 9 bases unmatched. CDR1 is SGHNT and CDR2 is YYREEE in the germline V gene (reference sequence). The CDR3 loop reads CASSSGQGRLETQYF. CDR3 nucleotides: TGTGCCAGCAGCTCCGGACAGGGCAGGTTGGAGACCCAGTACTTC.

V is TRBV7-2 and J is TRBJ2-4; TRBD1 agrees at 8 bases. The CDR3 has 16 residues. Germline V lookup: CDR1 SGHTA, CDR2 FQGNSA. The junction had 13 bases not matched to a gene; V was cut back by 5 bases and J by 7 bases. CDR3 sequence reads: CASSSGQGFSGNIQYF. CDR3 DNA: TGTGCCAGCAGCAGCGGACAGGGCTTTTCTGGGAACATTCAGTACTTC.

Points on this clone: One end of the junction varies from germline; a read error may be responsible. The chain combines TRBV7-7 with TRBJ2-7, with D possibly being TRBD1 or TRBD2 (5 bases each). This CDR3 spans 13 amino acids. Germline CDR1 and CDR2: SSHAT and FNYEAQ (reference sequence). This chain's CDR3 is CASSRDLGYEQYF. As DNA, the CDR3 is TGTGCTAGCAGCCGGGACCTGGGCTACGAGCAGTACTTC.

The chain uses TRBV7-2 and TRBJ1-1; no firm D call. The CDR3 is 16 amino acids. Trimming removed 5 bases at V and 1 base at J, with 17 bases between. The germline V gene encodes CDR1 SGHTA and CDR2 FQGNSA. For the CDR3, the DNA is TGTGCCAGCAGCGGAGTTCCAAGCCTCAGGAACACTGAAGCTTTCTTT. Translated: CASSGVPSLRNTEAFF.

In nucleotides, the CDR3 is TGTGCCAGCAGTGAGCAGGGGGGCTCTGGAAACACCATATATTTT. It translates to CASSEQGGSGNTIYF. The V and J genes are TRBV2 and TRBJ1-3, with 7 bases matching TRBD1. Looked up from germline, CDR1 is SNHLY and CDR2 is FYNNEI. The CDR3 sequence is 15 residues long. V dropped 3 bases and J dropped 0; count of bases not matched to a gene: 2.

The V gene is TRBV5-4, the J gene TRBJ2-1; 9 nucleotides match TRBD2. The CDR3 has 15 amino acids. Germline CDR1 is SGHNT and CDR2 is YYREEE (reference sequence). The V segment lost 6 bases and the J segment 5 bases; nucleotides outside the gene matches: 9. The CDR3 DNA reads TGTGCCAGCACCATGCAGGGACTAGCTAACAATGAGCAGTTCTTC. It is translated as CASTMQGLANNEQFF.

This rearrangement joins TRBV18 to TRBJ1-2, with unresolved D. Per germline, CDR1 KGHSH and CDR2 LQKENI. The V end lost 3 bases, the J end lost 0 bases, and 8 bases lay between the germline ends. This CDR3 comprises 14 residues. CDR3 nucleotides: TGTGCCAGCTCACCCTCAATAGCTAACTATGGCTACACCTTC. It is translated as CASSPSIANYGYTF.

The V call is TRBV9, the J call TRBJ2-7, with a tentative D call TRBD2 (6 bases). Germline loops: CDR1 SGDLS, CDR2 YYNGEE. Trimming cost V 7 bases and J 1 base, with 18 bases left between them. The CDR3 totals 15 residues. The CDR3 loop reads CASSGGGIGSYEQYF. CDR3 sequence (DNA): TGTGCCAGCTCCGGTGGGGGGATAGGGTCCTACGAGCAGTACTTC.

V is TRBV11-2 and J is TRBJ2-1; D unresolved. The length of the CDR3 is 18 residues. Germline CDR1 SGHAT, CDR2 FQNNGV. V dropped 5 bases and J dropped 4 bases, with 24 bases sitting between them. The CDR3 is CASSIFRPGHSMYNEQFF. In DNA form, the CDR3 reads TGTGCCAGCAGCATTTTCCGGCCGGGTCATAGTATGTACAATGAGCAGTTCTTC. The variable domain in full, with the rest retrieved from reference TRBV11-2 and TRBJ2-1, is EAGVAQSPRYKIIEKRQSVAFWCNPISGHATLYWYQQILGQGPKLLIQFQNNGVVDDSQLPKDRFSAERLKGVDSTLKIQPAKLEDSAVYLCASSIFRPGHSMYNEQFFGPGTRLTVL.

This clone was counted between two and nine times. The V gene is TRBV14, the J gene TRBJ2-3; D gene ambiguous. V lost 0 bases, J lost 3 bases, and 7 bases lay in between. The CDR3 totals 14 residues. Germline-derived CDR1 and CDR2 are SGHDN and FVKESK. This CDR3 is CASSQDPGTDTQYF. The CDR3 bases are TGTGCCAGCAGCCAAGATCCGGGTACAGATACGCAGTATTTT.

This clone appeared a single time. J is TRBJ2-7 and V is TRBV19; 7 bases match TRBD1. The length of the CDR3 is 16 residues. CDR1 LNHDA and CDR2 SQIVND come from the germline V gene (reference sequence). Trimming at V came to 3 bases and at J to 2 bases, leaving 10 bases not matched to a gene. The DNA of the CDR3 is TGTGCCAGTAGTATGACAGGGATGAGGGTACCCTACGAGCAGTACTTC. The encoded protein is CASSMTGMRVPYEQYF.